Many counts were recorded for the clone carrying this TCR beta chain. No antigen is known for it. The CDR3 is made up of 16 amino acids. The germline V gene encodes CDR1 LGHNA and CDR2 YNFKEQ. Trimming took off 4 bases at V and 3 bases at J, with 17 bases between the two ends. This specimen comes from a study of CD8 T cells in ankylosing spondylitis. Regarding the study as a whole: In ankylosing spondylitis patients, matched synovial fluid reportedly showed significant enrichment of disease-linked clones. Seemingly distinctive of ankylosing spondylitis blood was a TCR beta motif formed by eight highly homologous variants. Earlier literature documents some of the motif variants in reactive arthritis synovial fluid and blood.

5'-RACE, quantitative and with molecular barcodes, yielded the TCR beta libraries. TCRdb redid the calling of the 5' RACE reads with MiXCR, one entry per CDR3 protein. The sample records a few hundred thousand distinct CDR3 sequences, about 11% being singletons. This sequence originates from a male donor with ankylosing spondylitis or in good health (not recorded which). The sequencing sample was made of blood, either unsorted or a sorted T cell fraction (not recorded which). The chain is built from TRBV4-2 and TRBJ2-3, with TRBD1 as a possible D gene (6 bases). This chain's CDR3 is CASSLLRPGETDTQYF. DNA of the CDR3: TGTGCCAGCAGCCTCTTACGGCCAGGGGAGACAGATACGCAGTATTTT.